These 8 T cell receptor beta chains were all obtained from the same sample, sequenced in a study of T cell responses to AZD1222 COVID-19 vaccine. Method: immunoSEQ multiplex PCR; TCRdb's copy keeps in-frame clones and lacks some. Among around 190,000 clones listed, roughly 88% were seen once. The sequences come from peripheral blood, collected 28 days after the second AZD1222 dose. Receptor source: an adult who received the AZD1222 COVID-19 vaccine.

DNA for the CDR3: TGTGCCAGCAGCCAAGATTCGGTCAGGGCCCGGAACACTGAAGCTTTCTTT. It specifies CASSQDSVRARNTEAFF. This chain links TRBV4-2 with TRBJ1-1; D is perhaps TRBD1 (5 bases). V was trimmed by 0 bases and J by 1 base, leaving 15 bases between them. This CDR3 is 17 amino acids long. Germline CDR1 and CDR2: LGHNA and YNFKEQ.

The V call is TRBV3-1 (or the pseudogene TRBV3-2), the J call TRBJ1-1; 7 nucleotides match TRBD1. The CDR3 runs to 13 residues. Trimming cost V 2 bases and J 4 bases; bases outside gene matches: 1. Germline CDR1 is LGHDT and CDR2 is YNNKEL (reference sequence). The DNA of the CDR3 is TGTGCCAGCAGCCAAAGGGGGCGCACTGAAGCTTTCTTT. Its protein is CASSQRGRTEAFF.

This clone was observed a few times. V is TRBV18 and J is TRBJ1-6, with D possibly matching TRBD1 (5 bases). V was clipped by 3 bases and J by 7 bases, with 16 bases between them. The CDR3 has 16 residues. The germline V gene has CDR1 KGHSH and CDR2 LQKENI. This chain's CDR3 is CASSPSRGVENSPLHF. The CDR3 bases are TGTGCCAGCTCACCTTCTCGAGGGGTTGAAAATTCACCCCTCCACTTT.

CDR3: CASSLDLAGLKAFF. The CDR3, as DNA: TGCGCCAGCAGCTTGGATTTGGCAGGGCTTAAAGCTTTCTTT. The chain couples TRBV5-1 to TRBJ1-1, with TRBD1 as a possible D gene (5 bases). V was shortened by 0 bases and J by 9 bases, with 15 bases between the two germline ends. The CDR3 runs 14 residues. In germline, CDR1 is SGHRS, CDR2 YFSETQ.

V usage is TRBV5-4 and J usage is TRBJ1-5; 12 nucleotides line up with TRBD1. CDR3 size: 15 residues. Germline values: CDR1 SGHNT, CDR2 YYREEE (reference sequence). J was trimmed by 5 bases and V by 3 bases; bases with no gene match: 3. CDR3 nucleotides: TGTGCCAGCAGCTCTGGGACAGGGGGCGATCAGCCCCAGCATTTT. This translates into CASSSGTGGDQPQHF. The variable domain in full, with the rest retrieved from reference TRBV5-4 and TRBJ1-5, is ETGVTQSPTHLIKTRGQQVTLRCSSQSGHNTVSWYQQALGQGPQFIFQYYREEENGRGNFPPRFSGLQFPNYSSELNVNALELDDSALYLCASSSGTGGDQPQHFGDGTRLSIL.

The genes are TRBV6-5 and TRBJ1-6; 8 nucleotides match TRBD1. The CDR3 has 15 amino acids. V shed 7 bases and J 5 bases; nucleotides not matched to a gene: 7. Germline V gene lookup returns CDR1 MNHEY and CDR2 SVGAGI. The DNA of the CDR3 is TGTGCCAGCAAATCCACAGGGGGTGATAATTCACCCCTCCACTTT. It translates to CASKSTGGDNSPLHF.

The chain uses TRBV6-2 or TRBV6-3 and TRBJ2-1, with TRBD2 identical over 7 bases. The germline CDR1 and CDR2 sequences are MNHEY and SVGEGT. The J segment lost 0 bases and the V segment lost 6 bases, leaving 11 bases of the junction unmatched. This CDR3 is built from 17 residues. The CDR3 is CASSPILGGSSYNEQFF. For the CDR3, the DNA is TGTGCCAGCAGCCCAATCCTGGGGGGGAGCTCCTACAATGAGCAGTTCTTC.

This clone was detected only a few times. The chain has TRBV6-2 or TRBV6-3 and TRBJ1-5; D is undetermined. The CDR3 has 12 residues. Deletions cut 5 bases from V and 0 bases from J, with 2 bases between. The germline gives CDR1 MNHEY, CDR2 SVGEGT. CDR3 in amino acids: CASSDSNQPQHF. DNA of the CDR3: TGTGCCAGCAGTGATAGCAATCAGCCCCAGCATTTT.